The next 23 T cell receptor beta chains were all read from a single sample in a study of beta chain features in type 1 diabetes. Of the isolated RNA, all was reverse transcribed, and so the sequenced material was expressed TCRB transcripts. The protocol was immunoSEQ multiplex PCR, while the TCRdb copy is restricted to in-frame clones and leaves out a portion. This table has some 180,000 clones, about 12% appearing once. Specimen: central memory CD4+ T cells from blood. These receptors came from a young woman in good health.

This clone was observed many times. CDR3 amino acids: CASSPQGGREGAYEQYF. In nucleotides, the CDR3 is TGTGCCAGCAGCCCCCAAGGGGGGCGGGAGGGAGCCTACGAGCAGTACTTC. J is TRBJ2-7 and V is TRBV9; 9 positions match TRBD2. This CDR3 comprises 17 residues. Trimming at V came to 4 bases and at J to 2 bases, leaving 13 bases not matched to a gene. Germline V CDR1 and CDR2: SGDLS, YYNGEE.

The chain couples TRBV5-1 to TRBJ2-7; TRBD2 matches at 7 bases. This CDR3 contains 16 residues. V shed 6 bases and J 0 bases; nucleotides not matched to a gene: 12. In germline, CDR1 is SGHRS, CDR2 YFSETQ. The CDR3 DNA reads as TGCGCCAGCACCCGACGAGGGAGCGGGACCTCCTACGAGCAGTACTTC. Translation gives CASTRRGSGTSYEQYF.

The V gene is TRBV6-1, the J gene TRBJ2-4, with 7 bases identical to TRBD1. This CDR3 has 17 residues. V shed 0 bases, J shed 10 bases, and the junction held 15 bases outside the gene matches. Germline-derived CDR1 and CDR2 are MNHNS and SASEGT. In DNA form, the CDR3 reads TGTGCCAGCAGTGAAGCGCTCGGGACAGCCTTTAGTTTGATTCAGTACTTC. Translated, it gives CASSEALGTAFSLIQYF.

This clone showed up just a few times. V and J are TRBV18 and TRBJ1-5; 7 nucleotides align to TRBD1. CDR1 is KGHSH and CDR2 is LQKENI in the germline V gene. This CDR3 comprises 14 residues. After removal of 6 bases from V and 2 bases from J, the junction contained 4 bases not matched to a gene. The CDR3 DNA reads TGTGCCAGCTCGACCGGGACAGGCAATCAGCCCCAGCATTTT. Protein product: CASSTGTGNQPQHF.

This clone was found a few times. The V gene is TRBV6-6, the J gene TRBJ2-1; perhaps TRBD1 as D (6 bases). This CDR3 has 13 amino acids. CDR1 MNHNY and CDR2 SVGAGI come from the germline V gene (reference sequence). The V and J ends lost 6 bases and 5 bases respectively, with 11 bases between them. The CDR3 loop reads CASSREGDNEQFF. In nucleotides, the CDR3 is TGTGCCAGCAGCCGCGAGGGGGACAATGAGCAGTTCTTC.

On this clone: This likely stems from a read error, as it lies one base from a far larger clone. The CDR3 DNA reads TGTGCCAGCAGCTTCCAGGGGAGCCAAGAGACCCAGTACTTC. Translated, it gives CASSFQGSQETQYF. This chain uses TRBV7-2 with TRBJ2-5; D may be TRBD1 (6 bases). V was trimmed by 3 bases and J by 1 base, leaving 9 bases between them. The CDR3 length is 14 residues. Germline CDR1 reads SGHTA; CDR2 reads FQGNSA.

This clone has ten or more counts. The genes are TRBV7-2 and TRBJ2-5, with D tentatively TRBD2 (7 bases). Between the trimmed V and J ends, which lost 10 bases and 5 bases, there was a span of 20 bases. CDR3 size: 14 residues. Per germline, CDR1 SGHTA and CDR2 FQGNSA. The chain's CDR3 is CATGGGRGGETQYF. The CDR3 region has the DNA TGTGCCACTGGGGGCGGGAGAGGTGGGGAGACCCAGTACTTC.

This clone was seen only a few times. The J gene is TRBJ1-5, the V gene TRBV6-6; D not resolved. Germline CDR1 is MNHNY and CDR2 is SVGAGI (reference sequence). Trimming took off 6 bases at V and 5 bases at J, with 8 bases between the two ends. The CDR3 consists of 12 residues. CDR3 nucleotides: TGTGCCAGCAGAATTCCGGATCAGCCCCAGCATTTT. Its translation is CASRIPDQPQHF.

This chain joins TRBV19 and TRBJ2-1; 11 nucleotides match TRBD2. The CDR3 totals 16 residues. With V trimmed by 6 bases and J by 4 bases, 8 bases remained unmatched. CDR1 and CDR2 from the germline V gene are LNHDA and SQIVND (reference sequence). The CDR3 coding sequence is TGTGCCAGTAGACGAATAGCGGGAGGGCCGTACAATGAGCAGTTCTTC. This sequence encodes CASRRIAGGPYNEQFF.

The chain couples TRBV28 to TRBJ2-5; 10 bases are shared with TRBD1. The CDR3 runs 13 residues. Germline V lookup: CDR1 MDHEN, CDR2 SYDVKM. V lost 6 bases to trimming and J lost 4 bases; unmatched junction nucleotides: 2. In DNA form, the CDR3 reads TGTGCCAGCAGGGGACAGGGGAGAGAGACCCAGTACTTC. Translating gives CASRGQGRETQYF.

This clone was observed a handful of times. This chain uses TRBV4-2 with TRBJ2-5, with 7 bases that match TRBD2. The junction had 7 bases not matched to a gene; V was cut back by 0 bases and J by 3 bases. Germline CDR1 reads LGHNA; CDR2 reads YNFKEQ. This CDR3 has 16 residues. Written as DNA, the CDR3 is TGTGCCAGCAGCCAAGATACGGGAGGACGCGAAGAGACCCAGTACTTC. Translation gives CASSQDTGGREETQYF.

V and J are TRBV4-2 and TRBJ1-1, with TRBD1 matching over 7 bases. The CDR3 consists of 15 residues. The V gene end was trimmed by 4 bases and the J gene end by 5 bases; junction bases not matched to a gene: 10. CDR1 and CDR2 (germline): LGHNA, YNFKEQ. CDR3 in DNA: TGTGCCAGCAGCCCCCGCCGGGACAGTAATACTGAAGCTTTCTTT. It yields the protein CASSPRRDSNTEAFF.

The rearrangement links TRBV7-9 to TRBJ1-5; 10 bases agree with TRBD1. Germline assignment: CDR1 SEHNR and CDR2 FQNEAQ (reference sequence). The CDR3 extends over 17 amino acids. V lost 5 bases, J lost 2 bases, and 9 bases stayed unmatched. As DNA, the CDR3 is TGTGCCAGCAGCCCGGGACAGGGGACGATTGGCAATCAGCCCCAGCATTTT. As protein: CASSPGQGTIGNQPQHF.

This clone came up many times. The V gene is TRBV5-1, the J gene TRBJ2-5; 10 nucleotides line up with TRBD2. Germline V gene lookup returns CDR1 SGHRS and CDR2 YFSETQ. The CDR3 has 14 amino acids. The J segment lost 5 bases and the V segment lost 3 bases, leaving 4 bases of the junction unmatched. The CDR3 DNA is TGCGCCAGCAGCTCGAATAGCGGGAGGGAGACCCAGTACTTC. As protein: CASSSNSGRETQYF.

This chain joins TRBV5-1 and TRBJ2-5; perhaps TRBD2 as D (6 bases). Germline loops: CDR1 SGHRS, CDR2 YFSETQ. Trimming took off 6 bases at V and 6 bases at J, with 21 bases between the two ends. The CDR3 consists of 15 residues. CDR3 nucleotides: TGCGCCAGCAACGAGGAGACTAGTTTCGAGAAGACCCAGTACTTC. It specifies CASNEETSFEKTQYF. Supplemented by reference TRBV5-1 and TRBJ2-5, the full variable domain reads KAGVTQTPRYLIKTRGQQVTLSCSPISGHRSVSWYQQTPGQGLQFLFEYFSETQRNKGNFPGRFSGRQFSNSRSEMNVSTLELGDSALYLCASNEETSFEKTQYFGPGTRLLVL.

The chain uses TRBV12-5 and TRBJ1-2; no reliable D call. This CDR3 is built from 11 residues. Germline CDR1 is LGHNT and CDR2 is FRNRAP. With 9 bases removed from V and 6 bases from J, the gap between germline ends came to 11 bases. The CDR3 DNA reads TGTGCTAGCGCGATAGATGATGGCTACACCTTC. Its protein product is CASAIDDGYTF.

This clone occurred a few times. The chain's CDR3 is CASSLEGLQATEAFF. CDR3 bases: TGTGCCAGCAGCTTAGAAGGACTACAGGCCACTGAAGCTTTCTTT. V usage is TRBV7-9 and J usage is TRBJ1-1; possible D gene TRBD1, 5 bases. Trimming removed 1 base at V and 4 bases at J, with 13 bases between. The germline gives CDR1 SEHNR, CDR2 FQNEAQ (reference sequence). The CDR3 contains 15 residues. The full variable domain, in which reference TRBV7-9 and TRBJ1-1 provide the parts outside the CDR3, is DTGVSQNPRHKITKRGQNVTFRCDPISEHNRLYWYRQTLGQGPEFLTYFQNEAQLEKSRLLSDRFSAERPKGSFSTLEIQRTEQGDSAMYLCASSLEGLQATEAFFGQGTRLTVV.

This clone was detected a few times. The rearrangement links TRBV7-9 to TRBJ2-2; D uncertain. The germline gives CDR1 SEHNR, CDR2 FQNEAQ (reference sequence). The CDR3 has 15 amino acids. Trimming stripped 2 bases from V and 1 base from J, with 8 bases between. In DNA, the CDR3 is TGTGCCAGCAGCTTACAGTTCTTGAACACCGGGGAGCTGTTTTTT. This codes for CASSLQFLNTGELFF.

The DNA for the CDR3 is TGTGCCAGCAGTGCTATAGCGGGTGTAGAGACCCAGTACTTC. This encodes CASSAIAGVETQYF. The rearrangement uses TRBV2 and TRBJ2-5; TRBD2 agrees at 7 bases. V lost 4 bases and J lost 4; bases outside the gene matches: 6. Germline loops: CDR1 SNHLY, CDR2 FYNNEI. The CDR3 is made up of 14 amino acids. Looking up the rest from reference TRBV2 and TRBJ2-5 gives the full variable domain: EPEVTQTPSHQVTQMGQEVILRCVPISNHLYFYWYRQILGQKVEFLVSFYNNEISEKSEIFDDQFSVERPDGSNFTLKIRSTKLEDSAMYFCASSAIAGVETQYFGPGTRLLVL.

This clone was counted only a few times. The rearrangement joins TRBV10-3 to TRBJ1-1; a possible D gene is TRBD1 (6 bases). This CDR3 is 14 amino acids long. V lost 6 bases, J lost 0 bases, and 11 bases lay in between. The V gene's germline CDR1 is ENHRY and CDR2 SYGVKD. CDR3 nucleotides: TGTGCCATCAGGGACAGTTATTTGAACACTGAAGCTTTCTTT. Translated: CAIRDSYLNTEAFF.

This clone occurred a few times. The V gene is TRBV2, the J gene TRBJ2-7; 8 positions match TRBD1. In germline, CDR1 is SNHLY, CDR2 FYNNEI. V shed 6 bases and J 6 bases; nucleotides not matched to a gene: 13. CDR3 size: 15 residues. This chain's CDR3 is CASRYRGQALAEQYF. The CDR3 DNA follows: TGTGCCAGCAGGTACAGGGGACAGGCCCTAGCCGAGCAGTACTTC.

The chain recombines TRBV11-2 with TRBJ1-3; D gene uncertain. Germline V lookup: CDR1 SGHAT, CDR2 FQNNGV. The CDR3 length is 16 residues. V lost 3 bases to trimming and J lost 0 bases, with 12 bases between them. CDR3 in amino acids: CASSFINSRSGNTIYF. The CDR3, as DNA: TGTGCCAGCAGCTTCATCAACTCACGCTCTGGAAACACCATATATTTT.

The V gene is TRBV28, the J gene TRBJ2-4, with D possibly being TRBD2 (5 bases). The germline gives CDR1 MDHEN, CDR2 SYDVKM. The CDR3 runs to 14 residues. Deletions cut 4 bases from V and 5 bases from J, with 12 bases between. CDR3 nucleotide sequence: TGTGCCAGCAGTTATCGGAGGCCCCAAAACATTCAGTACTTC. Translated: CASSYRRPQNIQYF.